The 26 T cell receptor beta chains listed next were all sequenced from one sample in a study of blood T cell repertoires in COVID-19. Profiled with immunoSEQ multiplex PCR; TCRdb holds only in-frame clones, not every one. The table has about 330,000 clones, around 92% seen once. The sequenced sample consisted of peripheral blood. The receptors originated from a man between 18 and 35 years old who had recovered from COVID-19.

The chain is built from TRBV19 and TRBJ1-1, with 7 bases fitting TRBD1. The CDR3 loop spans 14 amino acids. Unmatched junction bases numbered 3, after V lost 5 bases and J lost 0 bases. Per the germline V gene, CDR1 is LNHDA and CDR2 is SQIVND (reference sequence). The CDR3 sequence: CASSPRGLNTEAFF. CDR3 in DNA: TGTGCCAGTAGTCCCAGGGGGTTGAACACTGAAGCTTTCTTT.

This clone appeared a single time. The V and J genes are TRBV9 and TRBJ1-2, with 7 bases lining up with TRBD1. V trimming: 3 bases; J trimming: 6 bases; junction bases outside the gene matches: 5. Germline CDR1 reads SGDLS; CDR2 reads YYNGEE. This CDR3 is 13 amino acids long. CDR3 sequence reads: CASSGQGGNGYTF. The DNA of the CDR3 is TGTGCCAGCAGCGGACAGGGTGGAAATGGCTACACCTTC. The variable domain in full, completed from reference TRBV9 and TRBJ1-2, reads DSGVTQTPKHLITATGQRVTLRCSPRSGDLSVYWYQQSLDQGLQFLIQYYNGEERAKGNILERFSAQQFPDLHSELNLSSLELGDSALYFCASSGQGGNGYTFGSGTRLTVV.

The CDR3 nucleotides are TGTGCCAGCAGCACGACCCCGGGGGGGACCCAGTACTTC. This sequence encodes CASSTTPGGTQYF. The chain combines TRBV12-3 or TRBV12-4 with TRBJ2-5; TRBD2 aligns across 7 bases. The CDR3 spans 13 residues. The V gene end was trimmed by 6 bases and the J gene end by 7 bases; junction bases not matched to a gene: 8.

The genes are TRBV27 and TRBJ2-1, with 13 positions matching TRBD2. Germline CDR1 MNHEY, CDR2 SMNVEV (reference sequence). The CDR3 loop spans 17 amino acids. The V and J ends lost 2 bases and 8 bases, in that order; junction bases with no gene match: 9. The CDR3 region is CASSLALTSGGADEQFF. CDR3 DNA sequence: TGTGCCAGCAGTTTAGCCCTTACTAGCGGGGGGGCCGATGAGCAGTTCTTC.

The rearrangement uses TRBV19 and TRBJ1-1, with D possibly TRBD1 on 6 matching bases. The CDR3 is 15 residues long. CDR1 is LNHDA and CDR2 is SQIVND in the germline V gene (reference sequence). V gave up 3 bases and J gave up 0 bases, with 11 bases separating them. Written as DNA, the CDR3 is TGTGCCAGTAGTATGCAAGCAGGGGTGAACACTGAAGCTTTCTTT. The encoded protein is CASSMQAGVNTEAFF.

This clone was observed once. CDR3 residues: CSVEQILGATSYGYTF. The CDR3 DNA follows: TGCAGCGTTGAACAAATCCTGGGAGCGACGAGCTATGGCTACACCTTC. This chain uses TRBV29-1 with TRBJ1-2; D remains unclear. The CDR3 is 16 residues long. V was cut by 2 bases and J by 4 bases, with 20 bases left in between. The germline CDR1 and CDR2 sequences are SQVTM and ANQGSEA. The full variable domain, completed using reference TRBV29-1 and TRBJ1-2, is SAVISQKPSRDICQRGTSLTIQCQVDSQVTMMFWYRQQPGQSLTLIATANQGSEATYESGFVIDKFPISRPNLTFSTLTVSNMSPEDSSIYLCSVEQILGATSYGYTFGSGTRLTVV.

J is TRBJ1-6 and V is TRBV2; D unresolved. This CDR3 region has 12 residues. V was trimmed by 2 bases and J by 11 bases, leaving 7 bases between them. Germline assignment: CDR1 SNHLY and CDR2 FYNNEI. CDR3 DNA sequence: TGTGCCAGCAGTGAACTACTTCCACCCCTCCACTTT. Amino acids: CASSELLPPLHF.

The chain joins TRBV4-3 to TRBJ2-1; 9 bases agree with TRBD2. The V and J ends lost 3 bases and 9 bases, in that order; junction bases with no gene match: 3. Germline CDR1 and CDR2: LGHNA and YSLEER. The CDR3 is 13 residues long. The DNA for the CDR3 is TGCGCCAGCAGCCAGGCGGGGGGGCCTGAGCAGTTCTTC. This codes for CASSQAGGPEQFF.

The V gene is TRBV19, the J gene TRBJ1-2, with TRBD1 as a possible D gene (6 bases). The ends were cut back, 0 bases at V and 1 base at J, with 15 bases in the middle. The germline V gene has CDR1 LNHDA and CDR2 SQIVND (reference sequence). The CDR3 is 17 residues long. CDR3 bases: TGTGCCAGTAGTATAGAGGCAGGGGATTTGCTTAACTATGGCTACACCTTC. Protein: CASSIEAGDLLNYGYTF.

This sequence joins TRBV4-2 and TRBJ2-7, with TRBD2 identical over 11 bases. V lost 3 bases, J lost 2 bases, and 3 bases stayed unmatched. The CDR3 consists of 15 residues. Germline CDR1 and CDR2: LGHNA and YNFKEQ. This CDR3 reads CASSQLAGGTYEQYF. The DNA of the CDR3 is TGTGCCAGCAGCCAGTTAGCGGGGGGGACCTACGAGCAGTACTTC.

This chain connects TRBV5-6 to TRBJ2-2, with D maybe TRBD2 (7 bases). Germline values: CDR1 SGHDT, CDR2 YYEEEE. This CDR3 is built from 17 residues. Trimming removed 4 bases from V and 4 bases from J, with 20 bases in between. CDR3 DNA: TGTGCCAGCAGCCAAACTATCTGGGAGGGGGGCACCGGGGAGCTGTTTTTT. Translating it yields CASSQTIWEGGTGELFF.

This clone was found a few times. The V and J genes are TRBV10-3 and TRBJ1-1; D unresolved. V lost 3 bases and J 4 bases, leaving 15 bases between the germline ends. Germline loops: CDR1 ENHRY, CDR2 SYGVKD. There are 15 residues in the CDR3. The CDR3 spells CAISDSTAGVTEAFF. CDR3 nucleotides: TGTGCCATCAGTGACTCCACTGCGGGAGTCACTGAAGCTTTCTTT.

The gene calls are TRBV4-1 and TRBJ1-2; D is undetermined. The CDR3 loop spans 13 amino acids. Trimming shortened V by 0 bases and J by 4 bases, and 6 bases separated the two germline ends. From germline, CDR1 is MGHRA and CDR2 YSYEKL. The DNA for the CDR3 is TGCGCCAGCAGCCAAGATGCGGTCTATGGCTACACCTTC. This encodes CASSQDAVYGYTF.

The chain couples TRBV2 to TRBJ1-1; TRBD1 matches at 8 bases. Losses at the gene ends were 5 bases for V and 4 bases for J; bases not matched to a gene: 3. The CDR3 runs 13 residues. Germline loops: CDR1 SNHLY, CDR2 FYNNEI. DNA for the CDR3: TGTGCCAGCAGTCAGGGGGCAGGCACTGAAGCTTTCTTT. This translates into CASSQGAGTEAFF. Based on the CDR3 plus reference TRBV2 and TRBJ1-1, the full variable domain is EPEVTQTPSHQVTQMGQEVILRCVPISNHLYFYWYRQILGQKVEFLVSFYNNEISEKSEIFDDQFSVERPDGSNFTLKIRSTKLEDSAMYFCASSQGAGTEAFFGQGTRLTVV.

CDR3 sequence: CASSLAGGRSGANVLTF. The DNA of the CDR3 is TGTGCCAGCAGTTTAGCGGGGGGCCGCTCTGGGGCCAACGTCCTGACTTTC. The chain employs TRBV27 and TRBJ2-6; 8 bases match TRBD2. V was clipped by 2 bases and J by 0 bases; unmatched bases: 3. The CDR3 contains 17 residues. Germline assignment: CDR1 MNHEY and CDR2 SMNVEV (reference sequence).

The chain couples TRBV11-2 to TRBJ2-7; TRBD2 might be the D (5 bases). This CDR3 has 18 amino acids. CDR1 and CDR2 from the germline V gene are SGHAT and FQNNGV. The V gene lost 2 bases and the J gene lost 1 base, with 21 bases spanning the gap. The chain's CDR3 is CASSLLWALGVWSYEQYF. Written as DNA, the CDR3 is TGTGCCAGCAGCTTATTGTGGGCCCTCGGGGTATGGTCCTACGAGCAGTACTTC.

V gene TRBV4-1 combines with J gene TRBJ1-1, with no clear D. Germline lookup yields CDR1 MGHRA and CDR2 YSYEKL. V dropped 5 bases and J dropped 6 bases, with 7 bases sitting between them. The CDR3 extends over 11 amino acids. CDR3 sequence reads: CASSSVAEAFF. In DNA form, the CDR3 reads TGCGCCAGCAGCTCGGTAGCTGAAGCTTTCTTT.

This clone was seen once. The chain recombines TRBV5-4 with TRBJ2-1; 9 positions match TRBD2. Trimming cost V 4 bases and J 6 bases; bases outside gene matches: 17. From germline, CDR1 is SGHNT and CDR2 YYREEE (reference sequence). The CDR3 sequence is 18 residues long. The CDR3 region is CASSLWPSAGGGFNEQFF. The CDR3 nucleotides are TGTGCCAGCAGCCTTTGGCCCTCCGCGGGAGGGGGATTCAATGAGCAGTTCTTC.

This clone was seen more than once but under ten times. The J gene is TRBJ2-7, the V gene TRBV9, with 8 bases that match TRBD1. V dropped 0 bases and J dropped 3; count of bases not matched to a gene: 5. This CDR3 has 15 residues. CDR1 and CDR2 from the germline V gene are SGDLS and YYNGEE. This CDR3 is CASSVGDRNRYEQYF. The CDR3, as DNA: TGTGCCAGCAGCGTAGGGGACAGGAACCGCTACGAGCAGTACTTC.

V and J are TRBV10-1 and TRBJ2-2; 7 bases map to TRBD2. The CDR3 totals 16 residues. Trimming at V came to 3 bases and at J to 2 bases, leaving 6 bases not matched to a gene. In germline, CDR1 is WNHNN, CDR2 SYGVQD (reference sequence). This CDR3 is CASSEGTTDNTGELFF. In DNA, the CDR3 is TGCGCCAGCAGTGAAGGGACTACCGATAACACCGGGGAGCTGTTTTTT.

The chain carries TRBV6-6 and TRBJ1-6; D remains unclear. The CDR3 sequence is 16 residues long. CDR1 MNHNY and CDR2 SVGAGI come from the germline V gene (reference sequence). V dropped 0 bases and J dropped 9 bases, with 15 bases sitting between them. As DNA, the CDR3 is TGTGCCAGCAGTTACTCATCGGGGATGGGGATTTCACCCCTCCACTTT. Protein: CASSYSSGMGISPLHF.

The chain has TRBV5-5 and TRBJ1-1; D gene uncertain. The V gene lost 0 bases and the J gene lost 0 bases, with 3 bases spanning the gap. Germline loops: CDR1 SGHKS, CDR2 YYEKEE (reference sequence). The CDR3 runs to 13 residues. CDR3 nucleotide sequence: TGTGCCAGCAGCTTGGTCGTGAACACTGAAGCTTTCTTT. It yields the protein CASSLVVNTEAFF.

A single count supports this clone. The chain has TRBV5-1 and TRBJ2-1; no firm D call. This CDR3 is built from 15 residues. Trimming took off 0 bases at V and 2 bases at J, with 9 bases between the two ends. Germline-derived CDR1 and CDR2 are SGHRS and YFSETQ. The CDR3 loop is CASSLVSSAYNEQFF. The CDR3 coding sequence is TGCGCCAGCAGCTTGGTTTCCTCCGCCTACAATGAGCAGTTCTTC.

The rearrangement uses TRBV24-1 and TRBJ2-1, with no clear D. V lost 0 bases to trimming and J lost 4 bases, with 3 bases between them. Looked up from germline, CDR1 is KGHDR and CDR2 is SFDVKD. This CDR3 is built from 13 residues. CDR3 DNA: TGTGCCACCAGTGATTTGCGGTACAATGAGCAGTTCTTC. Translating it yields CATSDLRYNEQFF.

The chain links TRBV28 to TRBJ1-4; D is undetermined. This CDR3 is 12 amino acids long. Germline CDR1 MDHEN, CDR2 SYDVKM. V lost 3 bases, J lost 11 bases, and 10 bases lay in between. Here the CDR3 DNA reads TGTGCCAGCAGTTTTGAAAGGGAGAAACTGTTTTTT. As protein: CASSFEREKLFF.

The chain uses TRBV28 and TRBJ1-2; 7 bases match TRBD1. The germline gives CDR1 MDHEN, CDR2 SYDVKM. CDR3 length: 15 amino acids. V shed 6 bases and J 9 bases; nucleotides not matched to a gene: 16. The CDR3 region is CASSPFGTETPRYTF. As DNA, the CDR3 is TGTGCCAGCAGCCCATTCGGGACAGAGACCCCTCGCTACACCTTC.